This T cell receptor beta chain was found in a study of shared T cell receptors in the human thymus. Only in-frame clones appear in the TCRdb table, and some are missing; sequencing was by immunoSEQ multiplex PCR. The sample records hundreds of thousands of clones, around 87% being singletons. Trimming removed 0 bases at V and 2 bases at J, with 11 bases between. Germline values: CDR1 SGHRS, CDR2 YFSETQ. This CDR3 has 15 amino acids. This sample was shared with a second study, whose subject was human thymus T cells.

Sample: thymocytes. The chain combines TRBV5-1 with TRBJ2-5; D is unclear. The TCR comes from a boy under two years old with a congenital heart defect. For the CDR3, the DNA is TGCGCCAGCAGCTTGGCCAGGAAACAACAAGAGACCCAGTACTTC. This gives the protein CASSLARKQQETQYF.